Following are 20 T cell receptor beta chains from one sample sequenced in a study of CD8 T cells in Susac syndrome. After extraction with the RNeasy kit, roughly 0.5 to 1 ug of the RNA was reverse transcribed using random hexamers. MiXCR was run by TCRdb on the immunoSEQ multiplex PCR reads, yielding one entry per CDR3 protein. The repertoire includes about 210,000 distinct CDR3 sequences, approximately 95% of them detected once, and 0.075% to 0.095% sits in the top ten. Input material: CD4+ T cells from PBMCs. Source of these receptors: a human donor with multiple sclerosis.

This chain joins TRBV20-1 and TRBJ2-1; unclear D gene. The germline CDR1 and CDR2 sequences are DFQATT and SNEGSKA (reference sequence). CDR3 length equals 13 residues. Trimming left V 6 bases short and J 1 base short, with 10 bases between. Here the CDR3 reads CSAAPLSYNEQFF. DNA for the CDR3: TGCAGTGCGGCCCCGTTATCCTACAATGAGCAGTTCTTC.

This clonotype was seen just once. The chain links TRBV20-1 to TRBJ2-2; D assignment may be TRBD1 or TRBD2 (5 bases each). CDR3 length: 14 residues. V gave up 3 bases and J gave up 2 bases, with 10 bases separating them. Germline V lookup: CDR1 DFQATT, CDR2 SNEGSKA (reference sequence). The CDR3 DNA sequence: TGCAGTGCTAGGGGGGAATATAACACCGGGGAGCTGTTTTTT. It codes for CSARGEYNTGELFF.

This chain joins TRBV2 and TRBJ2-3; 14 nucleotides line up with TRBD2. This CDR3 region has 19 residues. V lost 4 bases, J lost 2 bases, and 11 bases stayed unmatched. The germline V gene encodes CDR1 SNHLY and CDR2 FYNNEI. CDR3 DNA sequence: TGTGCCAGCAGTGCGACTAGCGGGAGGGTATATAGTTACACAGATACGCAGTATTTT. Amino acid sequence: CASSATSGRVYSYTDTQYF. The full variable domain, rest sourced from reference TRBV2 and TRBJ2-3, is EPEVTQTPSHQVTQMGQEVILRCVPISNHLYFYWYRQILGQKVEFLVSFYNNEISEKSEIFDDQFSVERPDGSNFTLKIRSTKLEDSAMYFCASSATSGRVYSYTDTQYFGPGTRLTVL.

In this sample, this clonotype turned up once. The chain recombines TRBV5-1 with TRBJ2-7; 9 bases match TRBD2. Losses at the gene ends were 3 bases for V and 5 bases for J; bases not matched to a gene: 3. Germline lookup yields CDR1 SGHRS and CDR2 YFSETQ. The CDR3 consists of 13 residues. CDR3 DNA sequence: TGCGCCAGCAGCTACGGGACTAGCAACGAGCAGTACTTC. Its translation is CASSYGTSNEQYF. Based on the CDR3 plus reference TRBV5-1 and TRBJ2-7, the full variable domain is KAGVTQTPRYLIKTRGQQVTLSCSPISGHRSVSWYQQTPGQGLQFLFEYFSETQRNKGNFPGRFSGRQFSNSRSEMNVSTLELGDSALYLCASSYGTSNEQYFGPGTRLTVT.

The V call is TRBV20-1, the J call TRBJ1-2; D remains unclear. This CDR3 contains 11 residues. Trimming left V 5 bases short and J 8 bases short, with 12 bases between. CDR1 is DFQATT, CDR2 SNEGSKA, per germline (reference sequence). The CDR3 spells CSARPPSGYTF. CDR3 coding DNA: TGCAGTGCTCGACCACCTTCGGGCTACACCTTC.

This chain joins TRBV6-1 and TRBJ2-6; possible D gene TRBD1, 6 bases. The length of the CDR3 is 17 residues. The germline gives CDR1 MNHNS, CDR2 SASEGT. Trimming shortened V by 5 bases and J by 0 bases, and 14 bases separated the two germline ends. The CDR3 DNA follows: TGTGCCAGCAGTACAGGACAGTTCCCCTCTGGGGCCAACGTCCTGACTTTC. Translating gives CASSTGQFPSGANVLTF.

The CDR3 nucleotides read TGTGCCAGCAGCCAGGGTCTTCCCGGGACGGCTAACTATGGCTACACCTTC. It is translated as CASSQGLPGTANYGYTF. The rearrangement links TRBV4-2 to TRBJ1-2, with TRBD1 as a possible D gene (5 bases). V was pared by 3 bases and J by 0 bases, with 17 bases between. The CDR3 totals 17 residues. Germline V gene sequence: CDR1 LGHNA, CDR2 YNFKEQ.

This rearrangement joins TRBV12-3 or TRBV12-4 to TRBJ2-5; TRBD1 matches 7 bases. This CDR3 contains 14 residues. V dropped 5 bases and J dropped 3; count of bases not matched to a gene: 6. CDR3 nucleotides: TGTGCCAGCAGTCGCGACAGGGTAGAAGAGACCCAGTACTTC. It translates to CASSRDRVEETQYF.

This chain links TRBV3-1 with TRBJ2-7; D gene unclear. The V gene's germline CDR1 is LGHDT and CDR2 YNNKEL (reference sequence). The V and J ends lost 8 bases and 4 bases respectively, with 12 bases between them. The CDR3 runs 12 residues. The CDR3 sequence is CASRRSPYEQYF. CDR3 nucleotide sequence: TGTGCCAGCCGACGATCTCCGTACGAGCAGTACTTC.

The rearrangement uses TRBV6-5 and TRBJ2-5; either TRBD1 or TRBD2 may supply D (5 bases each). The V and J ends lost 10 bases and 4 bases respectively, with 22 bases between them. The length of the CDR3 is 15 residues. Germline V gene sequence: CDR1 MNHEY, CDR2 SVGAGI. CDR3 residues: CATRTGSHEGETQYF. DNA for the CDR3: TGTGCCACCAGAACAGGTTCCCATGAGGGAGAGACCCAGTACTTC.

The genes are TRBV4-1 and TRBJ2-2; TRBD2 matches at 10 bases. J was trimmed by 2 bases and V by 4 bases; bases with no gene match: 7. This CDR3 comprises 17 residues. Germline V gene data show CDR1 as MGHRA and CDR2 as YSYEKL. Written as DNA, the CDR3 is TGCGCCAGCAGCCCCCAACTAGCGGGGCTTAACACCGGGGAGCTGTTTTTT. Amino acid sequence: CASSPQLAGLNTGELFF.

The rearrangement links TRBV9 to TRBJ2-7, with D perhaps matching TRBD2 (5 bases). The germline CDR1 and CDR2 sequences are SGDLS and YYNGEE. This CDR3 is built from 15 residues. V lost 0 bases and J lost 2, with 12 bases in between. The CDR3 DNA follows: TGTGCCAGCAGCGTAGGCCCCACCGGGACCTACGAGCAGTACTTC. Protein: CASSVGPTGTYEQYF. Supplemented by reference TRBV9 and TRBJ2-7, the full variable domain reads DSGVTQTPKHLITATGQRVTLRCSPRSGDLSVYWYQQSLDQGLQFLIQYYNGEERAKGNILERFSAQQFPDLHSELNLSSLELGDSALYFCASSVGPTGTYEQYFGPGTRLTVT.

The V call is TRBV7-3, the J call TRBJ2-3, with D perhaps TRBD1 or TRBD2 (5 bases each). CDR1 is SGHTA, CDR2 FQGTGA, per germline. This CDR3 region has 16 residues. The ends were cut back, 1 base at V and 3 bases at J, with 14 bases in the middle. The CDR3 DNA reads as TGTGCCAGCAGCTTAAGGGGACGGCAAGGAACAGATACGCAGTATTTT. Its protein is CASSLRGRQGTDTQYF.

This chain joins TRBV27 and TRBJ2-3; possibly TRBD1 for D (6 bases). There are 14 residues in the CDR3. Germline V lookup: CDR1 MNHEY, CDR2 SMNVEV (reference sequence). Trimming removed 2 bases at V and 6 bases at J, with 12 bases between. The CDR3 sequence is CASSLQGSSDTQYF. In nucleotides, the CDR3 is TGTGCCAGCAGTTTACAGGGGTCCTCGGATACGCAGTATTTT.

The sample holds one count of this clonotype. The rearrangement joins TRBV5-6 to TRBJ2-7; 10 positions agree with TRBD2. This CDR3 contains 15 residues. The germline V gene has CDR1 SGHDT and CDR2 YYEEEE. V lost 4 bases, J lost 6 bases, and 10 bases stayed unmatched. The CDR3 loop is CASSKPGLAPPEQYF. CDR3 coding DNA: TGTGCCAGCAGCAAACCGGGACTAGCGCCGCCCGAGCAGTACTTC.

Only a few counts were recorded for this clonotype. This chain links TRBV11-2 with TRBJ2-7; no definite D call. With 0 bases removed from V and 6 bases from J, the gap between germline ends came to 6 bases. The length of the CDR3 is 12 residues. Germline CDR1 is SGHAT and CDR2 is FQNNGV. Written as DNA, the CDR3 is TGTGCCAGCAGCTTAGACGTCGGCGAGCAGTACTTC. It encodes CASSLDVGEQYF.

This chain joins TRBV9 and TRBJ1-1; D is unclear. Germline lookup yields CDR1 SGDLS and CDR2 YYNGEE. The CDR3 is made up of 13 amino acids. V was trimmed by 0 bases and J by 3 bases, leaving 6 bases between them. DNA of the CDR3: TGTGCCAGCAGCGTAGAGCTGGACACTGAAGCTTTCTTT. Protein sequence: CASSVELDTEAFF.

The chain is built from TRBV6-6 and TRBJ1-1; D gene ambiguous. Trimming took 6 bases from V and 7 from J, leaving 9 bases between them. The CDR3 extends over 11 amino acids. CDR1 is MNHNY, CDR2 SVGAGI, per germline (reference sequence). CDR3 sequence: CASRLGLEAFF. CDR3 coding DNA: TGTGCCAGCAGATTGGGCCTTGAAGCTTTCTTT.

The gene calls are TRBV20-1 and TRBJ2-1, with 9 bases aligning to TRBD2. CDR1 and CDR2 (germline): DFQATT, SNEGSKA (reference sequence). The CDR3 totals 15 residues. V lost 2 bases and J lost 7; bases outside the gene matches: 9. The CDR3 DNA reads TGCAGTGCTAGACGGGAGTTAGCGGGAGCGAATGAGCAGTTCTTC. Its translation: CSARRELAGANEQFF.

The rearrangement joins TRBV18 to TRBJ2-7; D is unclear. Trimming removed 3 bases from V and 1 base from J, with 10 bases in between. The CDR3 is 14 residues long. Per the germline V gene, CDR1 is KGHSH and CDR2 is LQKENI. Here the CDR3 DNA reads TGTGCCAGCTCACCGACCACAGCGTCCTACGAGCAGTACTTC. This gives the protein CASSPTTASYEQYF.